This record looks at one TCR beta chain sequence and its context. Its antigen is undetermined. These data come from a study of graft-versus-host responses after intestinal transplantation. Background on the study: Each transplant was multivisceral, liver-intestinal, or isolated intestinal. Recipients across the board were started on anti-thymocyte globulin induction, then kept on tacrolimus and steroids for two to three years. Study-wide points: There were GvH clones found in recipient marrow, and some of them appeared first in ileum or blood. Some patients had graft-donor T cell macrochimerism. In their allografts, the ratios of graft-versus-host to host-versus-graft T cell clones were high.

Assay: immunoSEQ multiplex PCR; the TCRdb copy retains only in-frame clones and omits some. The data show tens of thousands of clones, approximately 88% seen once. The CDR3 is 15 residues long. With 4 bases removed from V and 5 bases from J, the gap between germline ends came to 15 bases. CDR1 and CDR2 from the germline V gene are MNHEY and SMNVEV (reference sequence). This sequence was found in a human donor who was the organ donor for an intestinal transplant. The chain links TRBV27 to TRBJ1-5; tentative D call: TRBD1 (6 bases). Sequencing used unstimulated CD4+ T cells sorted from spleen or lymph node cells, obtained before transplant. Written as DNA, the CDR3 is TGTGCCAGCAGTTCTGGACAGCTTAAGGATCAGCCCCAGCATTTT. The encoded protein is CASSSGQLKDQPQHF.